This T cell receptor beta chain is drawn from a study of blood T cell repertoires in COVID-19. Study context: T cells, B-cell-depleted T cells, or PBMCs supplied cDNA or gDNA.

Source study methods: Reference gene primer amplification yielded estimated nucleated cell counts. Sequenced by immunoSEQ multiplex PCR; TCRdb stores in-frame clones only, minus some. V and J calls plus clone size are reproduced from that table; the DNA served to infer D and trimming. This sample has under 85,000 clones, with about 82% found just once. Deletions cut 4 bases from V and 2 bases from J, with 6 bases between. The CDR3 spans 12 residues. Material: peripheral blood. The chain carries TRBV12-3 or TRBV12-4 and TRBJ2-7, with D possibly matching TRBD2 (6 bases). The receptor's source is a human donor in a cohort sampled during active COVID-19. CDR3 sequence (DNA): TGTGCCAGCAGTTCGGGGGCCTACGAGCAGTACTTC. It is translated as CASSSGAYEQYF.